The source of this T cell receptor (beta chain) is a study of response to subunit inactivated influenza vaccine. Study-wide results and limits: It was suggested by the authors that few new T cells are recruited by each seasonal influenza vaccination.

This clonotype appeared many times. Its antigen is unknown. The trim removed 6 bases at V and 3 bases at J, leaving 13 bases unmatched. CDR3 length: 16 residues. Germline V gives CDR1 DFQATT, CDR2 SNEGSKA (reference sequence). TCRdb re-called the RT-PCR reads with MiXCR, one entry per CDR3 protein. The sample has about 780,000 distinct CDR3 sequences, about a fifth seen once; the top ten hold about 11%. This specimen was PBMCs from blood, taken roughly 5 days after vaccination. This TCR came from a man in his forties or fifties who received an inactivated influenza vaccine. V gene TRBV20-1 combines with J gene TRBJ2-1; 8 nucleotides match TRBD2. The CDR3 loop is CSARAITLADYNEQFF. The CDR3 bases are TGCAGTGCCAGGGCCATAACACTAGCGGACTACAATGAGCAGTTCTTC.